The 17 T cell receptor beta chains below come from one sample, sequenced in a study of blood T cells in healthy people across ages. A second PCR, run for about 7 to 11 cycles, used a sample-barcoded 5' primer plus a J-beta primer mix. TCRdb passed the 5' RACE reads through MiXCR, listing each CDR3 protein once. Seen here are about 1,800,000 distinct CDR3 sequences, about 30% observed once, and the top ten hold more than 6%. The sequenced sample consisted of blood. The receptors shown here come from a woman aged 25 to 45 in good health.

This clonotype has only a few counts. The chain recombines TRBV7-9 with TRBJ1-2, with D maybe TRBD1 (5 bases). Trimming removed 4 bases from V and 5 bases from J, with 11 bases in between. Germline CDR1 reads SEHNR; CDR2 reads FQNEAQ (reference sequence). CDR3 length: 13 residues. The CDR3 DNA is TGTGCCAGCAGCTCCACGGACATTTATGGCTACACCTTC. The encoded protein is CASSSTDIYGYTF.

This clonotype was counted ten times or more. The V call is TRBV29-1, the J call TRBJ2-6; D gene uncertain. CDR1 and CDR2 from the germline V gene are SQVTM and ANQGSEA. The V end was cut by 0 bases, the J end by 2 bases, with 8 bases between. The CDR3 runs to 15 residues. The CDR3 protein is CSVEDGGAGANVLTF. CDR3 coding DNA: TGCAGCGTTGAAGATGGTGGGGCTGGGGCCAACGTCCTGACTTTC.

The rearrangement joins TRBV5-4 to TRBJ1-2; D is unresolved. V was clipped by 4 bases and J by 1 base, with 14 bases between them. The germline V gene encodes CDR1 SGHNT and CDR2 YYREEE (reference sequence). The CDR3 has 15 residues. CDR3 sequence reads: CASSPQRGFNYGYTF. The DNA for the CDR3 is TGTGCCAGCAGCCCCCAACGAGGGTTTAACTATGGCTACACCTTC.

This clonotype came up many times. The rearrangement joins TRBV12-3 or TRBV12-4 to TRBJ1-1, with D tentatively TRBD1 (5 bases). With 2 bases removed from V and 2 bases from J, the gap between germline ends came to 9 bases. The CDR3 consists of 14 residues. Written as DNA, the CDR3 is TGTGCCAGCAGTTTAAGGGGAGGAAACACTGAAGCTTTCTTT. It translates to CASSLRGGNTEAFF.

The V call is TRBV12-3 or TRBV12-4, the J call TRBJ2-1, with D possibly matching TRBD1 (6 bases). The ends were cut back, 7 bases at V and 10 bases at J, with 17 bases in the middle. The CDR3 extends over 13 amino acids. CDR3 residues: CASTLQGREEQFF. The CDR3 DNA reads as TGTGCCAGCACCCTACAGGGACGTGAGGAGCAGTTCTTC.

The CDR3 DNA is TGTGCCAGCAGTTCAGCGGGGCCCCCTTACACAGATACGCAGTATTTT. It translates to CASSSAGPPYTDTQYF. The chain links TRBV12-3 or TRBV12-4 to TRBJ2-3; 7 bases are shared with TRBD2. The CDR3 has 16 residues. The junction had 9 bases not matched to a gene; V was cut back by 4 bases and J by 2 bases.

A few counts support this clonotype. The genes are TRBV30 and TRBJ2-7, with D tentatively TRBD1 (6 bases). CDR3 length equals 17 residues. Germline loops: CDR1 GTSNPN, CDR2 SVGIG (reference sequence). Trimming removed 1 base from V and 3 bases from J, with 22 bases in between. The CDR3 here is CAWSADPGQRTDYEQYF. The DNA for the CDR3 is TGTGCCTGGAGTGCCGACCCGGGGCAGCGGACAGACTACGAGCAGTACTTC.

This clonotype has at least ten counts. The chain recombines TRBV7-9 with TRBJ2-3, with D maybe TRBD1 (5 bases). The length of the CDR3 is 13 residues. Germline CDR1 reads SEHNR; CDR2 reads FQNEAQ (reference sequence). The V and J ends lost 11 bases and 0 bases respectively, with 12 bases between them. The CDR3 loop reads CASQDRSTDTQYF. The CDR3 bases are TGTGCCTCCCAAGACAGAAGCACAGATACGCAGTATTTT. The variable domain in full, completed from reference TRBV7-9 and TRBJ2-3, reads DTGVSQNPRHKITKRGQNVTFRCDPISEHNRLYWYRQTLGQGPEFLTYFQNEAQLEKSRLLSDRFSAERPKGSFSTLEIQRTEQGDSAMYLCASQDRSTDTQYFGPGTRLTVL.

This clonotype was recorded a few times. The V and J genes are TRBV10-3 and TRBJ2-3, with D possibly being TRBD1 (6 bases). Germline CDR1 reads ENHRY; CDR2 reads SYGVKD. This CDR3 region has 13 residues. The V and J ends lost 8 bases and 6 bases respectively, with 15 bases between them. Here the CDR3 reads CAIAQGPGDTQYF. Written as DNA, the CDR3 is TGTGCCATCGCGCAGGGGCCCGGTGATACGCAGTATTTT.

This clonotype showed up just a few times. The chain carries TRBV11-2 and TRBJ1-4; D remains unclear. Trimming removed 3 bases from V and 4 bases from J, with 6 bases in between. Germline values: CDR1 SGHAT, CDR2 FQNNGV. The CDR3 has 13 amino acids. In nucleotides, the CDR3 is TGTGCCAGCAGCTTGAACCATAATGAAAAACTGTTTTTT. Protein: CASSLNHNEKLFF. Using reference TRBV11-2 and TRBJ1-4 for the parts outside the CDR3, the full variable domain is EAGVAQSPRYKIIEKRQSVAFWCNPISGHATLYWYQQILGQGPKLLIQFQNNGVVDDSQLPKDRFSAERLKGVDSTLKIQPAKLEDSAVYLCASSLNHNEKLFFGSGTQLSVL.

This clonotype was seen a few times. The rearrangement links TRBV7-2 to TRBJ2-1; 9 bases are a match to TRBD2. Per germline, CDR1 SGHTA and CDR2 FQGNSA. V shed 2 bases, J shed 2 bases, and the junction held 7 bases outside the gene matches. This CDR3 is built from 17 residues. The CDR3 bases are TGTGCCAGCAGCTTACTGACTAGCGGCAACACCTACAATGAGCAGTTCTTC. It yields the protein CASSLLTSGNTYNEQFF.

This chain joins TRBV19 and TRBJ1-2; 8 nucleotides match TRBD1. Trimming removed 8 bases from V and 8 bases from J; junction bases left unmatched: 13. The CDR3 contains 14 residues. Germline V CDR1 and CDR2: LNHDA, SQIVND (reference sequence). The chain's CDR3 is CASWTGQGASGYTF. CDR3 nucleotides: TGTGCCAGTTGGACTGGTCAGGGGGCGTCGGGCTACACCTTC.

CDR3 DNA: TGTGCCAGCAGTTATCCGGACAGGGGAGGCGAGCAGTACTTC. As protein: CASSYPDRGGEQYF. The J gene is TRBJ2-4, the V gene TRBV12-3 or TRBV12-4; 9 nucleotides agree with TRBD1. The end of the DNA is better explained by TRBJ2-7, so the J call may be wrong. The CDR3 loop spans 14 amino acids.

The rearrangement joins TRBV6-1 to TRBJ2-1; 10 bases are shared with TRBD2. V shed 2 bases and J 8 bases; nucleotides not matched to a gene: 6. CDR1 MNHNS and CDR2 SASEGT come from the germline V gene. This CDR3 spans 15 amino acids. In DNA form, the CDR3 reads TGTGCCAGCAGTGAAAGCGGGGGGGCTAACGATGAGCAGTTCTTC. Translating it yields CASSESGGANDEQFF.

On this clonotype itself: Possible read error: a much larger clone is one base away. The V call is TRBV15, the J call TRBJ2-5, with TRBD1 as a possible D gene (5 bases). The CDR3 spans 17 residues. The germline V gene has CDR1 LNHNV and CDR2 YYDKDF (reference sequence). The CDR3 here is CATSRVKVSGRQDTQYF. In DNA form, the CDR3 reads TGTGCCACCAGCAGAGTGAAGGTTTCAGGGCGACAAGATACCCAGTACTTC.

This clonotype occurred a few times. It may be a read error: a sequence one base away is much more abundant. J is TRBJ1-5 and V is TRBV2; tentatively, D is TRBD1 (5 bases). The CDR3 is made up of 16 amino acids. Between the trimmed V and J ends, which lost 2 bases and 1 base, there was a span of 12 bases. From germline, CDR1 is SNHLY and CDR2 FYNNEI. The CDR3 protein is CASSERGWGSNQPQHF. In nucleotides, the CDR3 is TGTGCCAGCAGTGAACGGGGGTGGGGGAGCAATCAGCCCCAGCATTTT. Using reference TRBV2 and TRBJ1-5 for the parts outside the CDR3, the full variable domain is EPEVTQTPSHQVTQMGQEVILRCVPISNHLYFYWYRQILGQKVEFLVSFYNNEISEKSEIFDDQFSVERPDGSNFTLKIRSTKLEDSAMYFCASSERGWGSNQPQHFGDGTRLSIL.

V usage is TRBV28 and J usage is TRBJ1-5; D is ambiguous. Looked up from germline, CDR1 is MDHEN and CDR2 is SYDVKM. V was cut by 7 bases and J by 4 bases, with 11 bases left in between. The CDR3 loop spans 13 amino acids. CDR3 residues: CASKQPENQPQHF. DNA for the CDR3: TGTGCCAGCAAGCAACCGGAGAATCAGCCCCAGCATTTT. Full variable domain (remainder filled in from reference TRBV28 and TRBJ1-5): DVKVTQSSRYLVKRTGEKVFLECVQDMDHENMFWYRQDPGLGLRLIYFSYDVKMKEKGDIPEGYSVSREKKERFSLILESASTNQTSMYLCASKQPENQPQHFGDGTRLSIL.